The clone carrying this TCR beta chain was detected only a few times. Its antigen is still unknown. The data originate from a study of human T cells and chemical hapten exposure. Study results and caveats: Donor immune responses may differ from healthy people's, since all donors had alopecia. No shift was seen in TCRs above 1 in 1000 frequency with DPC sensitization.

The library gave individual cDNA molecules unique molecular identifiers. TCRdb ran MiXCR on the RACE reads and lists one entry per CDR3 protein. Of about 100,000 distinct CDR3 sequences listed, more than 9.5% are singletons. Time point described: patch test 2, 6 weeks after DPC sensitization. Treatment noted: therapeutic diphenylcyclopropenone sensitization with weekly scalp DPC. Alopecia patients deemed DPC-suitable, aged 18 to 70, excluding pregnancy. The V and J ends lost 0 bases and 2 bases, in that order; junction bases with no gene match: 1. CDR1 DFQATT and CDR2 SNEGSKA come from the germline V gene (reference sequence). The length of the CDR3 is 14 residues.

The clonotype originates from a middle-aged woman with alopecia areata. Some clones in this sample may be carry-over from other donors' samples. The starting material was whole blood, obtained in connection with sensitization to the hapten diphenylcyclopropenone (DPC). The chain combines TRBV20-1 with TRBJ1-5, with 7 nucleotides matching TRBD1. CDR3 sequence (DNA): TGCAGTGCTAGAGATGGGACAGGCAATCAGCCCCAGCATTTT. Protein: CSARDGTGNQPQHF.